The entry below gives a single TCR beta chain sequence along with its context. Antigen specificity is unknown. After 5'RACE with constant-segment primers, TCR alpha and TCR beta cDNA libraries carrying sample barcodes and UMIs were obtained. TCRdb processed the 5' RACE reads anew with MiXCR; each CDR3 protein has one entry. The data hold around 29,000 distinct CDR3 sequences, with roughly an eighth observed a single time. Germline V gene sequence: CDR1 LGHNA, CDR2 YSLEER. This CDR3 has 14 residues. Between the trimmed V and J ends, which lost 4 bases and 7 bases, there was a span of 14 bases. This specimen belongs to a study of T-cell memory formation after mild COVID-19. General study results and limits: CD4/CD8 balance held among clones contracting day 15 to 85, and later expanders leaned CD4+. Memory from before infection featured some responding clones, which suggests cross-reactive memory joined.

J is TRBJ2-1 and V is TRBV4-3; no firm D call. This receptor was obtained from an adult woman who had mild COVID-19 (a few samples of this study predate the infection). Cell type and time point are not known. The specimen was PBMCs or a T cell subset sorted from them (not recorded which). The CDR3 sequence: CASSPSIGPNEQFF. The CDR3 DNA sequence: TGCGCCAGCAGCCCTTCCATCGGGCCAAATGAGCAGTTCTTC.